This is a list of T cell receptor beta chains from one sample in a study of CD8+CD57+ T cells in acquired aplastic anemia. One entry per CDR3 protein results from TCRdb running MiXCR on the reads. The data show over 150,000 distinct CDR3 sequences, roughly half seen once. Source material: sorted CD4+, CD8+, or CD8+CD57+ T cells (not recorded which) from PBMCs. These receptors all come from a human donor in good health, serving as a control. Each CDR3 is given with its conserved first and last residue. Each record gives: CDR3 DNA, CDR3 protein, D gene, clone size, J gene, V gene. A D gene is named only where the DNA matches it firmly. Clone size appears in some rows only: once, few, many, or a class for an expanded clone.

TGTGCCAGCAGCTTGGGATCGCCAGCGGGCAATCAGCCCCAGCATTTT,CASSLGSPAGNQPQHF,NA,many,TRBJ1-5,TRBV5-4
TGTGCCAGCAGCTTAGGGGCTAGCGGGGGGTTCTACGAGCAGTACTTC,CASSLGASGGFYEQYF,TRBD2,NA,TRBJ2-7,TRBV7-9
TGTGCCAGTAGTATCGGGACAGGGGGAAACAATGAGCAGTTCTTC,CASSIGTGGNNEQFF,TRBD1,NA,TRBJ2-1,TRBV19
TGCGCCAGCAGCTGGGACAGGGGAGGGCAAGAGACCCAGTACTTC,CASSWDRGGQETQYF,TRBD1,NA,TRBJ2-5,TRBV5-1
TGTGCCAGCAGTCCGAGCACTGAAGCTTTCTTT,CASSPSTEAFF,NA,NA,TRBJ1-1,TRBV9
TGTGCCACCAGTGACACCGGACAGTACACCCAGCATTTT,CATSDTGQYTQHF,NA,NA,TRBJ1-5,TRBV24-1
TGTGCCAGCAGTACCACAGGGGGTTCCTACAATGAGCAGTTCTTC,CASSTTGGSYNEQFF,TRBD1,many,TRBJ2-1,TRBV2
TGTGCCAGCAGCCCCAGGGGGCAGGAGACTGAAGCTTTCTTT,CASSPRGQETEAFF,TRBD1,many,TRBJ1-1,TRBV11-2
TGTGCCAGCAGCCCAGGGGCGGCTAACTATGGCTACACCTTC,CASSPGAANYGYTF,NA,NA,TRBJ1-2,TRBV7-3
TGCAGCGTTGAAGTGGGGACTCCAATCACCTACGAGCAGTACTTC,CSVEVGTPITYEQYF,NA,NA,TRBJ2-7,TRBV29-1
TGTGCCAGCAGCGTATACACCGAGAGGGATAATTCACCCCTCCACTTT,CASSVYTERDNSPLHF,NA,NA,TRBJ1-6,TRBV7-6
TGTGCCAGCAATTTGGGACAGGAAGCTTTCTTT,CASNLGQEAFF,TRBD1,NA,TRBJ1-1,TRBV2
TGTGCCAGCATGGTTCCGGGTATTGAGTCTTTCTTT,CASMVPGIESFF,NA,NA,TRBJ1-1,TRBV2